This is a list of T cell receptor beta chains from one sample in a study of blood T cell repertoires in COVID-19. This table comes from immunoSEQ multiplex PCR, and its TCRdb copy is limited to in-frame clones, with some not included. The sample shows 14,000 to 15,000 clones, about 92% of them seen only once. Sequenced sample: peripheral blood. Source of these receptors: a human donor with active COVID-19. The donor label of this sample is uncertain. Each CDR3 is given with its conserved first and last residue. Rows may omit the clone size; those that give it use once, few, many or a size class.

j_call | clone_size | v_call | cdr3_aa
TRBJ2-1 | - | TRBV10-3 | CAISQTSGDSSYNEQFF
TRBJ2-7 | - | TRBV7-2 | CASRKGLAGVSEQYF
TRBJ2-7 | - | TRBV2 | CASRGSGGAAYEQYF
TRBJ2-2 | - | TRBV6-4 | CASSERPSAGELFF
TRBJ2-1 | - | TRBV2 | CASSNNVRGNEQFF
TRBJ2-1 | once | TRBV27 | CASSLGIAGGQDEQFF
TRBJ2-1 | - | TRBV2 | CASTQGGLAGYSEQFF
TRBJ1-4 | - | TRBV28 | CASIRRVSGNEKLFF
TRBJ2-7 | - | TRBV7-9 | CASSSSGLPYEQYF
TRBJ2-3 | - | TRBV19 | CASSPSGTGPDTQYF
TRBJ1-2 | once | TRBV14 | CASSQQDRVYRTF
TRBJ2-5 | - | TRBV6-5 | CASRLNRETQYF
TRBJ1-1 | few | TRBV30 | CAWDPRGTEAFF
TRBJ2-3 | - | TRBV5-4 | CASSLQDNTDTQYF
TRBJ2-2 | - | TRBV30 | CAWSGDSNTGELFF
TRBJ2-1 | - | TRBV5-4 | CASSLESGIPNEQFF
TRBJ2-1 | once | TRBV19 | CASSSLAGVHNEQFF
TRBJ2-2 | - | TRBV25-1 | CATASFGGVTGELFF
TRBJ1-5 | - | TRBV6-5 | CASSYSGRDGQPQHF
TRBJ2-2 | - | TRBV18 | CASSQLTGQTGELFF
TRBJ2-7 | - | TRBV29-1 | CSVARRQSYEQYF
TRBJ1-3 | - | TRBV6-1 | CASSEALGGVSGNTIYF
TRBJ2-7 | - | TRBV5-4 | CASSWDSNPSYEQYF
TRBJ2-3 | once | TRBV19 | CASRSGGTDTQYF
TRBJ2-7 | - | TRBV27 | CASSLSPTSGSYEQYF
TRBJ2-1 | - | TRBV5-4 | CASRKGGEGSYNEQFF
TRBJ2-7 | - | TRBV19 | CASSIATGSGREQYF
TRBJ2-7 | - | TRBV2 | CASTWASGGPSSYEQYF
TRBJ2-2 | - | TRBV5-1 | CASSLAIQGKVPGELFF
TRBJ2-7 | - | TRBV2 | CASSHGTDSYEQYF
TRBJ2-1 | - | TRBV27 | CASSPKPGLAGGRDNEQFF
TRBJ1-1 | - | TRBV5-1 | CASSLFGGTEAFF
TRBJ2-1 | - | TRBV3-1/TRBV3-2 | CASSPREGLTMKQFF
TRBJ1-4 | - | TRBV11-2 | CASSLQGSTNEKLFF
TRBJ1-3 | - | TRBV7-2 | CASSPPGVGVSGNTIYF
TRBJ2-3 | once | TRBV6-1 | CASSAGTGISGIADTQYF
TRBJ2-2 | - | TRBV5-1 | CASEQGPGELFF
TRBJ2-3 | - | TRBV6-1 | CASSEAYTSGGASTDTQYF
TRBJ2-3 | - | TRBV5-4 | CASSLDGSQRADTQYF
TRBJ2-6 | - | TRBV21-1 | CASSTGQGLSGANVLTF
TRBJ1-1 | - | TRBV12-5 | CASGLSRGMNTEAFF
TRBJ2-7 | - | TRBV7-9 | CASSSYRLAGDSGEQYF
TRBJ2-5 | - | TRBV5-1 | CASSLVTGVETQYF
TRBJ2-3 | - | TRBV5-4 | CASNSRATDTQYF
TRBJ2-7 | - | TRBV10-3 | CAISSWQVGSEQYF
TRBJ2-3 | - | TRBV5-1 | CASSLRTSGATDTQYF
TRBJ2-2 | few | TRBV5-1 | CASTSSGGGTGELFF
TRBJ2-2 | - | TRBV5-1 | CARSSTLNGCGAPWSTGELFF
TRBJ2-5 | once | TRBV5-6 | CASSLGTSVRTQYF
TRBJ1-1 | - | TRBV2 | CASSAQSLNTEAFF
TRBJ2-7 | - | TRBV30 | CAWSRGGTLGYEQYF
TRBJ2-1 | - | TRBV5-6 | CASSQPGGRRDEQFF
TRBJ1-1 | - | TRBV10-1 | CASSERTGATEAFF
TRBJ2-3 | once | TRBV19 | CASSIALGTGESTDTQYF
TRBJ1-1 | - | TRBV7-8 | CASSLGTGGLTEAFF